This TCR beta chain was sequenced in a study of patients and donors after allogeneic stem cell transplantation (TCRdb year 2020). Turning to this clonotype: The specificity of this receptor is unknown. Base quality data are lacking; no much larger clone is found one base away.

Trimming removed 5 bases from V and 5 bases from J, leaving 16 bases between the germline ends. Reading from cysteine to phenylalanine, the CDR3 counts 15 amino acids. This entry keeps only the CDR3 DNA: 45 bases, framed from base 1. From a lookup of the germline V gene (reference sequence), CDR1 and CDR2 are SEHNR and FQNEAQ. The library was generated by RT-PCR. TCRdb lists the instrument as NextSeq 550. Starting from the raw public reads, TCRdb applied fastp trimming at Q25, assembled clones with MiXCR and retained in-frame beta chains. Entries that share a CDR3 protein sequence are merged under the most common genes and DNA. The sample profile shows approximately 410,000 distinct CDR3 sequences; about a sixth of them were found once. The ten largest account for 7% to 7.5% of the sample.

The chain joins TRBV7-9 to TRBJ2-1; D gene: possibly TRBD2, on 5 matching bases. This receptor was taken from a human donor who was either an allogeneic HSCT recipient or a stem cell or donor lymphocyte infusion donor (not recorded which). It is not recorded whose cells these are; they may come from a transplant donor. Sequencing used blood, either unsorted or a sorted T cell fraction (not recorded which). The DNA is as follows: TGTGCCAGCAGCAGGTTGGGAGCTGAAAACAATGAGCAGTTCTTC. It codes for CASSRLGAENNEQFF.